The source of this T cell receptor beta chain is a study of cytomegalovirus exposure and HLA in healthy donors. PCR was performed using 60 Vbeta and 13 Jbeta primers. In the source study's methods: Approximately 12 million of roughly 81 million unique TCR beta chains were shared, per a later count. TCRdb keeps only in-frame clones here, not all; method: immunoSEQ multiplex PCR. V, J and clone size derive from that table, while D and trimming were established from the DNA sequence. The sample lists tens of thousands of clones, approximately 71% seen once, with roughly 5.9% in the top ten. Whole-study findings and limits: Association of 16,951 TCR beta sequences with HLA alleles was found at 0.05 false discovery rate in a later analysis. Cytomegalovirus status was reportedly diagnosed by the classifier with high sensitivity and specificity.

Donors likely had unrecorded immune exposures despite being nominally healthy when sampled. In the case of this clone: Its antigen is unidentified.

The CDR3 spans 15 residues. Looked up from germline, CDR1 is MNHEY and CDR2 is SVGAGI. This receptor was taken from a man over 45 in good health and CMV-seronegative. The sequencing input was PBMCs. This sequence joins TRBV6-5 and TRBJ2-5; D is possibly TRBD2 (6 bases). The end of the DNA aligns better with TRBJ2-7, so the J call may be wrong. The CDR3 protein is CASSRPGVGVYEQYF. CDR3 sequence (DNA): TGTGCCAGCAGCCGCCCGGGGGTGGGGGTATACGAGCAGTACTTC.